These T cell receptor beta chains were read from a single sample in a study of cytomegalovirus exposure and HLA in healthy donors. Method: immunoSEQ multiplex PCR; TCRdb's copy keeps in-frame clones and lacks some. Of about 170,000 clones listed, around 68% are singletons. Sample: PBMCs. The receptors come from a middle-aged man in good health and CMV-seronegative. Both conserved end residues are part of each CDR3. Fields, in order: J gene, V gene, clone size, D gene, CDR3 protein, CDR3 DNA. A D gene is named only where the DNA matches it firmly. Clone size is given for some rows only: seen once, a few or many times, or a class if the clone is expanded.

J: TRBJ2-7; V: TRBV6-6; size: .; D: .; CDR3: CASSQVGVEQYF; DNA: TGTGCCAGCAGTCAGGTAGGGGTCGAGCAGTACTTC
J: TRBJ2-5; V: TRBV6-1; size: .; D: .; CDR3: CASSELGRGETQYF; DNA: TGTGCCAGCAGTGAATTGGGCCGAGGGGAGACCCAGTACTTC
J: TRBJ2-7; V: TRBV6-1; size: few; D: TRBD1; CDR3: CASRTGTGPYEQYF; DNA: TGTGCCAGTAGGACAGGGACTGGCCCCTACGAGCAGTACTTC
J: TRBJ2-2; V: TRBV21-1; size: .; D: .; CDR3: CASSKDVNRGYTGELFF; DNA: TGTGCCAGCAGCAAAGACGTGAACAGGGGGTACACCGGGGAGCTGTTTTTT
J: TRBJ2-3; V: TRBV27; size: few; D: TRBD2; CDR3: CASSYIAGTTDTQYF; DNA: TGTGCCAGCAGTTATATAGCGGGGACCACAGATACGCAGTATTTT
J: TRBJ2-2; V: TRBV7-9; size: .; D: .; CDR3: CASSLRANTGELFF; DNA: TGTGCCAGCAGCTTGCGGGCCAACACCGGGGAGCTGTTTTTT
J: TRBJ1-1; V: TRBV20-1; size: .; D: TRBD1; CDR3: CSVDRSVAFF; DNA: TGCAGTGTGGACAGGTCGGTAGCTTTCTTT
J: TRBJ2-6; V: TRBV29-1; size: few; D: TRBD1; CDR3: CSVELGTGVRSGANVLTF; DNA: TGCAGCGTTGAATTAGGGACAGGGGTCCGCTCTGGGGCCAACGTCCTGACTTTC
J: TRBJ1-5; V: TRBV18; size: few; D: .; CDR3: CASSSSEGSGNQPQHF; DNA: TGTGCCAGCTCATCCTCGGAAGGGTCGGGGAATCAGCCCCAGCATTTT
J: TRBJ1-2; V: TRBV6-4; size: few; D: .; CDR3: CASSDYAGTPYGYTF; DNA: TGTGCCAGCAGTGACTATGCGGGTACCCCCTATGGCTACACCTTC
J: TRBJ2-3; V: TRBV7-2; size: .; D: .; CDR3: CASSLGVNTDTQYF; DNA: TGTGCCAGCAGCTTAGGAGTTAACACAGATACGCAGTATTTT
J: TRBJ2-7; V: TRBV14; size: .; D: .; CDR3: CASSYSYEQYF; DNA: TGTGCCAGCAGCTACTCCTACGAGCAGTACTTC
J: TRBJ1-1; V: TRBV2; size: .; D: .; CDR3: CASRGTQNTEAFF; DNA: TGTGCCAGCAGGGGCACGCAGAACACTGAAGCTTTCTTT
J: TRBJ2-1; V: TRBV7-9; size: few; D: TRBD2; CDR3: CASSQLTSGTLGDNEQFF; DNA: TGTGCCAGCAGCCAGCTGACTAGCGGGACCCTTGGGGACAATGAGCAGTTCTTC
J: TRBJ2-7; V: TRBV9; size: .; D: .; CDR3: CASSPGDPRGEQYF; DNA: TGTGCCAGCAGCCCCGGCGACCCAAGGGGGGAGCAGTACTTC
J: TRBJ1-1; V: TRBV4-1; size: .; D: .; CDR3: CASSRRDTEAFF; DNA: TGCGCCAGCAGCCGGAGGGACACTGAAGCTTTCTTT
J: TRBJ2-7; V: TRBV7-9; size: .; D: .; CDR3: CASSLGGLSYEQYF; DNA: TGTGCCAGCAGCTTAGGGGGCTTGAGCTACGAGCAGTACTTC
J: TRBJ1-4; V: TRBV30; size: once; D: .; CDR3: CAWSVREKLFF; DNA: TGTGCCTGGAGTGTTCGGGAAAAACTGTTTTTT
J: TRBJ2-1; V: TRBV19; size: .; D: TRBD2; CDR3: CASTRLAGGRNNEQFF; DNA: TGTGCCAGTACTCGACTAGCGGGGGGGCGGAACAATGAGCAGTTCTTC
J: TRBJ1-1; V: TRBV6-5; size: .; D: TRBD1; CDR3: CASSSAPGGISEAFF; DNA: TGTGCCAGCAGTAGCGCCCCAGGGGGCATTTCTGAAGCTTTCTTT
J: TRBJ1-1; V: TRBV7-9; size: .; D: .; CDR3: CASSFLQGTEAFF; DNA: TGTGCCAGCAGCTTCCTACAGGGCACTGAAGCTTTCTTT
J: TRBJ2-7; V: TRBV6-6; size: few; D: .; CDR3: CASTRDFSYEQYF; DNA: TGTGCCAGCACCCGGGACTTCTCCTACGAGCAGTACTTC
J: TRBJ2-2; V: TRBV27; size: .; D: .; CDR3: CASRGGFAGELFF; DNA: TGTGCCAGCAGGGGAGGCTTTGCCGGGGAGCTGTTTTTT
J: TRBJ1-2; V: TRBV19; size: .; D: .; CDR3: CASIPGRTLNYGYTF; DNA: TGTGCCAGTATCCCAGGGAGGACGCTTAACTATGGCTACACCTTC
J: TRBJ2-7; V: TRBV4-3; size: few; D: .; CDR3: CASSQAIKGYEQYF; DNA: TGCGCCAGCAGCCAAGCAATTAAGGGGTACGAGCAGTACTTC
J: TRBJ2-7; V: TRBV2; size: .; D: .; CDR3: CASSGRTASYEQYF; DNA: TGTGCCAGCAGTGGCCGGACAGCCTCCTACGAGCAGTACTTC
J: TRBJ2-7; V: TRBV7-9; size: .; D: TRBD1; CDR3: CASSLTGGLFYEQYF; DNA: TGTGCCAGCAGCCTGACAGGGGGCCTCTTCTACGAGCAGTACTTC
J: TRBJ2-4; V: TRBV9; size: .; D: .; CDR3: CASSPRTTARENIQYF; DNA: TGTGCCAGCAGCCCCCGGACTACTGCGAGAGAAAACATTCAGTACTTC
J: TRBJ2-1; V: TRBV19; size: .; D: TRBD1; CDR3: CASSLPGQGIYNEQFF; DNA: TGTGCCAGTAGTCTCCCGGGACAGGGCATATACAATGAGCAGTTCTTC
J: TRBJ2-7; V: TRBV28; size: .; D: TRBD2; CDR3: CASSLGSLAGVLPYF; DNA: TGTGCCAGCAGTTTAGGTAGTCTAGCGGGAGTTCTTCCGTACTTC
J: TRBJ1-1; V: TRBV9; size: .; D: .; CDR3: CASSAAGRGNTEAFF; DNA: TGTGCCAGCAGCGCGGCGGGCAGAGGGAACACTGAAGCTTTCTTT
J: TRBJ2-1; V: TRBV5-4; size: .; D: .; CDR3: CASSLGSPSSYNEQFF; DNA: TGTGCCAGCAGCTTGGGGTCCCCTAGCTCCTACAATGAGCAGTTCTTC
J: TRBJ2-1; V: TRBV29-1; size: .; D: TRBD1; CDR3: CSVSIGQGDRDEQFF; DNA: TGCAGCGTTTCTATTGGGCAGGGGGATCGCGATGAGCAGTTCTTC
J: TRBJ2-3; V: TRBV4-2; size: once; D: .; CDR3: CASSQFSGKDTQYF; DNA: TGTGCCAGCAGCCAATTTTCAGGCAAAGATACGCAGTATTTT
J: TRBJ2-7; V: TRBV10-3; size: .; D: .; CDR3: CAISETGSSYEQYF; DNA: TGTGCCATCAGTGAGACAGGGAGCTCCTACGAGCAGTACTTC
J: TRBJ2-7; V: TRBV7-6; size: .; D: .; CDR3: CASSPWAGTYEQYF; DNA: TGTGCCAGCAGCCCCTGGGCGGGAACCTACGAGCAGTACTTC
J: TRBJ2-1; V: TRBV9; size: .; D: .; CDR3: CASSDNPTGEQFF; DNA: TGTGCCAGCAGCGACAATCCGACGGGGGAGCAGTTCTTC
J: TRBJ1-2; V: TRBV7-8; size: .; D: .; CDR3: CASSLEAGSGVGYGYTF; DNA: TGTGCCAGCAGCTTAGAAGCGGGCTCGGGTGTTGGGTATGGCTACACCTTC
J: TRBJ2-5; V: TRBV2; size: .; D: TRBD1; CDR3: CASTPLQGPQETQYF; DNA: TGTGCCAGCACCCCCCTACAGGGGCCCCAAGAGACCCAGTACTTC
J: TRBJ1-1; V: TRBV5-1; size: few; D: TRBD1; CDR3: CASSSGQGETNTEAFF; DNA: TGCGCCAGCAGCTCTGGACAGGGGGAGACGAACACTGAAGCTTTCTTT
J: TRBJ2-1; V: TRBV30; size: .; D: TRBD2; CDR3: CAWSSTSGGNEQFF; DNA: TGTGCCTGGAGTTCAACTAGCGGGGGTAATGAGCAGTTCTTC
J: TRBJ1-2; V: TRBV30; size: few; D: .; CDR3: CAWTGVNYGYTF; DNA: TGTGCCTGGACAGGGGTTAACTATGGCTACACCTTC
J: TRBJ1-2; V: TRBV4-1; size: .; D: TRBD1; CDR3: CASRTTGDNYGYTF; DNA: TGCGCCAGCAGGACCACAGGGGATAACTATGGCTACACCTTC
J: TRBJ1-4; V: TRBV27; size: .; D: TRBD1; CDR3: CASSSQDRFDGLEKLFF; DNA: TGTGCCAGCAGTTCCCAGGACAGGTTTGACGGATTGGAAAAACTGTTTTTT
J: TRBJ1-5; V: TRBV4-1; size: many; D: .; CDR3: CASSDTFSNQPQHF; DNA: TGCGCCAGCTCAGACACGTTTAGCAATCAGCCCCAGCATTTT
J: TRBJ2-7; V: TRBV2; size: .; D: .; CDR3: CANKKETVSYEQYF; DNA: TGTGCCAACAAAAAAGAGACAGTTTCCTACGAGCAGTACTTC
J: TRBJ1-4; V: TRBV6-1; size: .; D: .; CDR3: CASSEGQSPLLFF; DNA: TGTGCCAGCAGTGAAGGGCAGTCGCCTCTACTGTTTTTT
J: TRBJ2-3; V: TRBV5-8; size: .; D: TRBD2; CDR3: CASSLHGLAARKDTQYF; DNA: TGTGCCAGCAGCCTTCACGGACTAGCGGCCCGCAAGGATACGCAGTATTTT
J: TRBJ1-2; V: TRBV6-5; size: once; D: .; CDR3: CASSPGGSYGYTF; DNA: TGTGCCAGCAGCCCCGGCGGATCCTATGGCTACACCTTC
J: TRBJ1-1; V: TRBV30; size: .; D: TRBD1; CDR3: CAWRRTGGFTEAFF; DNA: TGTGCCTGGAGGCGGACAGGGGGCTTCACTGAAGCTTTCTTT
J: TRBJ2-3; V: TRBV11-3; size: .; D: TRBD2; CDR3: CASSLGGGADTQYF; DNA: TGTGCCAGCAGCTTGGGCGGGGGGGCGGATACGCAGTATTTT
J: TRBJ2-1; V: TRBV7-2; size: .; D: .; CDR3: CASSLSTTPFF; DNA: TGTGCCAGCAGCTTGTCCACCACTCCGTTCTTC
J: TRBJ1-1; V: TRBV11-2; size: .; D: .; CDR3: CASSPGQNTEAFF; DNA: TGTGCCAGCAGCCCGGGACAGAACACTGAAGCTTTCTTT